The TCR beta chain described here comes from a study of identical twins' blood T cells. The V gene end was trimmed by 1 base and the J gene end by 8 bases; junction bases not matched to a gene: 4. This CDR3 spans 13 amino acids. CDR1 is SEHNR, CDR2 FQNEAQ, per germline (reference sequence). TCRdb re-called the 5' RACE reads with MiXCR, one entry per CDR3 protein. The sample has roughly 380,000 distinct CDR3 sequences, around 30% seen once. The chain is built from TRBV7-9 and TRBJ1-2; 7 nucleotides match TRBD1. The sample comprised PBMCs. This receptor was identified in a woman between 18 and 55 years old in good health. The CDR3: CASSLGDREGYTF. The CDR3 bases are TGTGCCAGCAGCTTAGGAGACAGGGAAGGCTACACCTTC.